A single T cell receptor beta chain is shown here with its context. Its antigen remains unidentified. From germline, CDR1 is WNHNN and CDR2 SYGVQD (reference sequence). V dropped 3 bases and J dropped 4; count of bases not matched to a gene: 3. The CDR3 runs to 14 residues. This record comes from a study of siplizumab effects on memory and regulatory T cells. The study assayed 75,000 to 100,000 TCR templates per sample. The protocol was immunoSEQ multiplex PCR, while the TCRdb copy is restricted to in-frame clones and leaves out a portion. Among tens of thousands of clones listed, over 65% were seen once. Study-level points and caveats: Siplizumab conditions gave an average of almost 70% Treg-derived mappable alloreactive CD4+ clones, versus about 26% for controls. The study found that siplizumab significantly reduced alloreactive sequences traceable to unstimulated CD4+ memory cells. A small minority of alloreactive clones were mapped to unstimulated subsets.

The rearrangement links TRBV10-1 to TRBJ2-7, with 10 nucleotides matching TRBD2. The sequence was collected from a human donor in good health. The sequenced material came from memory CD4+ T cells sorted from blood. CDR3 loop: CASSEGTSVYEQYF. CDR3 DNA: TGCGCCAGCAGTGAAGGGACTAGCGTTTACGAGCAGTACTTC.